This T cell receptor (beta chain) was recorded in a study of cytomegalovirus exposure and HLA in healthy donors. Turning to the study itself: Membership in the Caucasian-associated ancestry cluster was found for about four fifths of roughly 360 genotyped donors.

In this sample, this clone turned up once. The antigen remains undetermined. Study-wide results and limits: A later analysis found TCR association rates differed by HLA locus, highest for DRB1 and lowest for HLA-C. The majority of CMV-associated TCR beta chains were reported as apparently HLA-restricted in a later analysis. In a later analysis, TCR beta V- and J-gene trimming was associated with a missense DCLRE1C variant.

CDR3 length equals 16 residues. The V gene's germline CDR1 is SGHRS and CDR2 YFSETQ. Trimming cost V 2 bases and J 7 bases; bases outside gene matches: 6. The PCR employed 60 Vbeta primers together with 13 Jbeta primers. TCRdb's table, derived via immunoSEQ multiplex PCR, lists solely in-frame clones and lacks some. The sample yields 150,000 to 200,000 clones, around three quarters seen once. V is TRBV5-1 and J is TRBJ2-1; 13 nucleotides line up with TRBD2. This receptor was obtained from a woman in her forties or fifties in good health and CMV-seronegative. Sample: PBMCs. The CDR3 nucleotides are TGCGCCAGCAGCTTCATACTAGCGGGAGGGAGAAATGAGCAGTTCTTC. It yields the protein CASSFILAGGRNEQFF.